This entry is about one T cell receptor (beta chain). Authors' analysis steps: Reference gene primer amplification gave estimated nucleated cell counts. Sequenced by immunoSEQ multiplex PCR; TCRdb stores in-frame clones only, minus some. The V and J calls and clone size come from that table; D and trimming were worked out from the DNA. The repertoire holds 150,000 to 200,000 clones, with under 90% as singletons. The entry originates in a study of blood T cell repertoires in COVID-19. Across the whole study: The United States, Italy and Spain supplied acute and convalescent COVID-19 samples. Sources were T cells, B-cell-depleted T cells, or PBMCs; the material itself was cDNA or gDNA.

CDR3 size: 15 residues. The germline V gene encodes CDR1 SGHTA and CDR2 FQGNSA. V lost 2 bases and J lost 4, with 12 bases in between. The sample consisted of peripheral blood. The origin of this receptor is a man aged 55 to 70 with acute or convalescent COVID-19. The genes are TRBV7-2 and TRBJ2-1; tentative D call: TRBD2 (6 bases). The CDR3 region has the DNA TGTGCCAGCAGCTTACCGGCTAGCGTTTACAATGAGCAGTTCTTC. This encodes CASSLPASVYNEQFF. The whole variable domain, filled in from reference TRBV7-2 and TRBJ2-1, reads GAGVSQSPSNKVTEKGKDVELRCDPISGHTALYWYRQSLGQGLEFLIYFQGNSAPDKSGLPSDRFSAERTGGSVSTLTIQRTQQEDSAVYLCASSLPASVYNEQFFGPGTRLTVL.